Presented here are 19 T cell receptor beta chains from one specimen sequenced in a study of cytomegalovirus exposure and HLA in healthy donors. Amplification used 60 Vbeta primers and 13 Jbeta primers. TCRdb keeps only in-frame clones here, not all; method: immunoSEQ multiplex PCR. This repertoire shows roughly 110,000 clones, less than 85% found once; its top ten account for more than 2%. The sequencing input was PBMCs. Receptor source: a man between 18 and 35 years old in good health and CMV-seronegative.

V gene TRBV7-2 combines with J gene TRBJ2-5; TRBD2 is a possible D gene (5 bases). The CDR3 contains 13 residues. Trimming shortened V by 5 bases and J by 2 bases, and 9 bases separated the two germline ends. Germline values: CDR1 SGHTA, CDR2 FQGNSA. The DNA for the CDR3 is TGTGCCAGCAGCCGTCGGACTCAAGAGACCCAGTACTTC. Translated, it gives CASSRRTQETQYF. Supplemented by reference TRBV7-2 and TRBJ2-5, the full variable domain reads GAGVSQSPSNKVTEKGKDVELRCDPISGHTALYWYRQSLGQGLEFLIYFQGNSAPDKSGLPSDRFSAERTGGSVSTLTIQRTQQEDSAVYLCASSRRTQETQYFGPGTRLLVL.

V usage is TRBV7-8 and J usage is TRBJ1-3; TRBD1 is a possible D gene (5 bases). Trimming cost V 5 bases and J 2 bases, with 16 bases left between them. The CDR3 runs 16 residues. The germline V gene encodes CDR1 SGHVS and CDR2 FQNEAQ. The CDR3 bases are TGTGCCAGCAGCGGTTCGAACAGGAACCCTGGAAACACCATATATTTT. Translating gives CASSGSNRNPGNTIYF.

This clone turned up a few times. The J gene is TRBJ2-5, the V gene TRBV19; a possible D gene is TRBD2 (6 bases). Gene TRBJ2-7 matches the end of the DNA better, so the J call may be wrong. CDR1 and CDR2 from the germline V gene are LNHDA and SQIVND (reference sequence). The CDR3 length is 11 residues. This CDR3 is CASSGDYEQYF. The CDR3 nucleotides are TGTGCCAGCTCGGGGGACTACGAGCAGTACTTC.

This clone was seen a handful of times. The rearrangement links TRBV4-2 to TRBJ2-1; D gene unclear. The CDR3 loop spans 12 amino acids. The germline V and J ends were trimmed by 0 bases and 10 bases, with 7 bases remaining between them. In germline, CDR1 is LGHNA, CDR2 YNFKEQ. The chain's CDR3 is CASSQDPREQFF. CDR3 DNA: TGTGCCAGCAGCCAAGATCCCAGGGAGCAGTTCTTC.

This chain joins TRBV14 and TRBJ1-1, with a weak D call TRBD1 (6 bases). V was pared by 5 bases and J by 11 bases, with 18 bases between. CDR1 is SGHDN and CDR2 is FVKESK in the germline V gene. The CDR3 loop spans 13 amino acids. The CDR3 is CASSRGGPARAFF. CDR3 nucleotide sequence: TGTGCCAGCAGCAGGGGGGGTCCCGCCCGGGCTTTCTTT. The full variable domain, rest sourced from reference TRBV14 and TRBJ1-1, is EAGVTQFPSHSVIEKGQTVTLRCDPISGHDNLYWYRRVMGKEIKFLLHFVKESKQDESGMPNNRFLAERTGGTYSTLKVQPAELEDSGVYFCASSRGGPARAFFGQGTRLTVV.

The chain has TRBV6-5 and TRBJ1-5; D is ambiguous. The germline gives CDR1 MNHEY, CDR2 SVGAGI. V was clipped by 8 bases and J by 16 bases, with 21 bases between them. The CDR3 has 12 amino acids. In DNA form, the CDR3 reads TGTGCCAGCCGGGAGCGTCCGGGTCCCCTACATTTT. It encodes CASRERPGPLHF.

The V gene is TRBV4-2, the J gene TRBJ2-3; 10 bases fit TRBD2. The V gene's germline CDR1 is LGHNA and CDR2 YNFKEQ. The trim removed 0 bases at V and 2 bases at J, leaving 8 bases unmatched. The CDR3 has 18 amino acids. In DNA form, the CDR3 reads TGTGCCAGCAGCCAAGAGGGGGTTAGCGGGGGGTACACAGATACGCAGTATTTT. As protein: CASSQEGVSGGYTDTQYF.

The chain joins TRBV27 to TRBJ2-1; 13 nucleotides agree with TRBD2. This CDR3 region has 16 residues. J lost 7 bases, V lost 3 bases, and 6 bases had no gene match. Germline CDR1 and CDR2: MNHEY and SMNVEV (reference sequence). The CDR3, as DNA: TGTGCCAGCAGTTTCCCGGCGACTAGCGGGGGGAATGAGCAGTTCTTC. This encodes CASSFPATSGGNEQFF.

V usage is TRBV5-4 and J usage is TRBJ2-3, with 9 nucleotides matching TRBD2. Germline CDR1 is SGHNT and CDR2 is YYREEE (reference sequence). This CDR3 is built from 18 residues. The junction had 14 bases not matched to a gene; V was cut back by 4 bases and J by 2 bases. The CDR3 bases are TGTGCCAGCAGCCCATCCCAGACTAGCGGACTACCCACAGATACGCAGTATTTT. Amino acids: CASSPSQTSGLPTDTQYF. Variable domain in full (rest from reference TRBV5-4 and TRBJ2-3): ETGVTQSPTHLIKTRGQQVTLRCSSQSGHNTVSWYQQALGQGPQFIFQYYREEENGRGNFPPRFSGLQFPNYSSELNVNALELDDSALYLCASSPSQTSGLPTDTQYFGPGTRLTVL.

This chain's CDR3 is CASSSDSSIYNEQFF. CDR3 sequence (DNA): TGTGCCAGCAGCTCTGACAGTTCAATTTACAATGAGCAGTTCTTC. This rearrangement joins TRBV7-2 to TRBJ2-1; D is perhaps TRBD1 (5 bases). The V and J ends lost 4 bases and 4 bases respectively, with 14 bases between them. The CDR3 length is 15 residues. Germline CDR1 and CDR2: SGHTA and FQGNSA. Full variable domain (outside the CDR3, taken from reference TRBV7-2 and TRBJ2-1): GAGVSQSPSNKVTEKGKDVELRCDPISGHTALYWYRQSLGQGLEFLIYFQGNSAPDKSGLPSDRFSAERTGGSVSTLTIQRTQQEDSAVYLCASSSDSSIYNEQFFGPGTRLTVL.

The chain employs TRBV7-3 and TRBJ2-1, with 9 positions matching TRBD1. V shed 5 bases, J shed 6 bases, and the junction held 8 bases outside the gene matches. Germline CDR1 SGHTA, CDR2 FQGTGA. The CDR3 contains 15 residues. DNA of the CDR3: TGTGCCAGCAGCCCCACGGGGACAGGGAGCAATGAGCAGTTCTTC. Its protein is CASSPTGTGSNEQFF.

The chain carries TRBV7-9 and TRBJ1-1; D remains unclear. The V and J ends lost 1 base and 4 bases respectively, with 7 bases between them. CDR3 length: 13 residues. Germline lookup yields CDR1 SEHNR and CDR2 FQNEAQ (reference sequence). The CDR3 DNA sequence: TGTGCCAGCAGCTTAGAAGAGGGCACTGAAGCTTTCTTT. Amino acids: CASSLEEGTEAFF.

The rearrangement joins TRBV11-3 to TRBJ1-1, with 7 bases matching TRBD1. Per germline, CDR1 SGHNT and CDR2 YENEEA. The J segment lost 2 bases and the V segment lost 0 bases, leaving 9 bases of the junction unmatched. The CDR3 spans 17 residues. CDR3 region: CASSLEKTGRRNTEAFF. CDR3 sequence (DNA): TGTGCCAGCAGCTTAGAGAAGACAGGGCGCAGAAACACTGAAGCTTTCTTT.

The chain is built from TRBV27 and TRBJ1-1; D is uncertain. The CDR3 is 15 residues long. CDR1 and CDR2 (germline): MNHEY, SMNVEV (reference sequence). Trimming took off 6 bases at V and 6 bases at J, with 20 bases between the two ends. The CDR3 spells CASSHRAFRGSEAFF. The CDR3 coding sequence is TGTGCCAGCAGCCATAGGGCCTTCCGCGGGTCTGAAGCTTTCTTT.

This clone was counted a few times. This chain joins TRBV14 and TRBJ2-1; possible D gene TRBD1, 5 bases. The ends were cut back, 1 base at V and 6 bases at J, with 25 bases in the middle. The CDR3 covers 19 residues. CDR1 is SGHDN, CDR2 FVKESK, per germline. The CDR3 DNA is TGTGCCAGCAGCCAAGGCCGGCTTGGGGCCCTCCTCCTGACCAATGAGCAGTTCTTC. Protein sequence: CASSQGRLGALLLTNEQFF. Looking up the rest from reference TRBV14 and TRBJ2-1 gives the full variable domain: EAGVTQFPSHSVIEKGQTVTLRCDPISGHDNLYWYRRVMGKEIKFLLHFVKESKQDESGMPNNRFLAERTGGTYSTLKVQPAELEDSGVYFCASSQGRLGALLLTNEQFFGPGTRLTVL.

The V call is TRBV29-1, the J call TRBJ1-5, with D maybe TRBD1 (6 bases). This CDR3 contains 13 residues. CDR1 SQVTM and CDR2 ANQGSEA come from the germline V gene. V shed 7 bases and J shed 5 bases, with 15 bases lying between them. The CDR3 nucleotides read TGCAGCGCTAGTAGGGGGTTCGATCAGCCCCAGCATTTT. Translated: CSASRGFDQPQHF. Variable domain in full (rest from reference TRBV29-1 and TRBJ1-5): SAVISQKPSRDICQRGTSLTIQCQVDSQVTMMFWYRQQPGQSLTLIATANQGSEATYESGFVIDKFPISRPNLTFSTLTVSNMSPEDSSIYLCSASRGFDQPQHFGDGTRLSIL.

The CDR3 region has the DNA TGTGCCAGCAGCTTCTCGACAGGGTGGATAACCGGGGAGCTGTTTTTT. Translated, it gives CASSFSTGWITGELFF. The chain couples TRBV7-2 to TRBJ2-2; 7 bases map to TRBD1. Germline loops: CDR1 SGHTA, CDR2 FQGNSA. The CDR3 has 16 residues. Trimming removed 3 bases from V and 5 bases from J; junction bases left unmatched: 9.

This clone has just one count. This chain links TRBV5-6 with TRBJ1-1; TRBD1 matches at 8 bases. CDR1 SGHDT and CDR2 YYEEEE come from the germline V gene. The CDR3 is made up of 15 amino acids. The J segment lost 2 bases and the V segment lost 0 bases, leaving 3 bases of the junction unmatched. In DNA, the CDR3 is TGTGCCAGCAGCTTGGGGGACAGGCGTAACACTGAAGCTTTCTTT. This gives the protein CASSLGDRRNTEAFF.

The gene calls are TRBV27 and TRBJ1-1; no firm D call. The V end was cut by 4 bases, the J end by 6 bases, with 15 bases between. This CDR3 comprises 14 residues. Per germline, CDR1 MNHEY and CDR2 SMNVEV (reference sequence). The CDR3 region has the DNA TGTGCCAGCAGTTACTCCAGGCTTAACCCTGAAGCTTTCTTT. It translates to CASSYSRLNPEAFF.